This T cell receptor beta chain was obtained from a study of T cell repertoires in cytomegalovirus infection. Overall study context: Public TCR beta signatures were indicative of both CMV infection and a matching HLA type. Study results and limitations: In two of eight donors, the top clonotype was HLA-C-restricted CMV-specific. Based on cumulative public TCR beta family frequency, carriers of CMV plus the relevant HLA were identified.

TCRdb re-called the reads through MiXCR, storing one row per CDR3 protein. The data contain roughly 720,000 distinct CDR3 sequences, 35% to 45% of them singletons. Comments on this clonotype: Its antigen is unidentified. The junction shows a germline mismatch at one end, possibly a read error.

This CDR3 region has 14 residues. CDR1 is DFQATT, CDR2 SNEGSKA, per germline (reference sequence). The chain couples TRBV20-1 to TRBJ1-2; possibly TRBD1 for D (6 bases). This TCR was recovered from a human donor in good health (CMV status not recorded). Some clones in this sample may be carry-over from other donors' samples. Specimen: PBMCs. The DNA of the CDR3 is TGCAGTGCCCAGGGGTCCTCCAGGTCAGATGGCTACACTTTC. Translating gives CSAQGSSRSDGYTF.